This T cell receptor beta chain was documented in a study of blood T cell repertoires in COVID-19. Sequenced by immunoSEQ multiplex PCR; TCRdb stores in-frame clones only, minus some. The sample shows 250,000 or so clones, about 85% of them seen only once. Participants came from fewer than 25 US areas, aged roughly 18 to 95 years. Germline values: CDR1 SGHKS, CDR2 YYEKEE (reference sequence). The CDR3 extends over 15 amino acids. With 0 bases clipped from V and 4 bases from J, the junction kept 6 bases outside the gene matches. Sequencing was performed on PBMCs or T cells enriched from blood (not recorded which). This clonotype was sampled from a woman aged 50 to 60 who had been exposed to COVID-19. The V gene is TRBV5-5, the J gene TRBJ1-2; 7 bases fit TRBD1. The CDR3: CASSLVEGATYGYTF. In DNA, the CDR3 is TGTGCCAGCAGCTTGGTAGAGGGGGCAACCTATGGCTACACCTTC.